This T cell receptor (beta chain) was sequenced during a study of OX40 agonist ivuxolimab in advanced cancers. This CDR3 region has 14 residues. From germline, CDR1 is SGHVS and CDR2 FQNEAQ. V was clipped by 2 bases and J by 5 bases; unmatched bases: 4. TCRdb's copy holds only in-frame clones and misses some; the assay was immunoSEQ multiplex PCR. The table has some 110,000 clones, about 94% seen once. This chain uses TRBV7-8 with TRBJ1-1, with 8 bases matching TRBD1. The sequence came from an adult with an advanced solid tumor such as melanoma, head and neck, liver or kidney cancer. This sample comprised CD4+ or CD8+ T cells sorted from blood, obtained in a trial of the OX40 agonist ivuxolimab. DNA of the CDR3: TGTGCCAGCAGCTTAAGGGACAGGAAAACTGAAGCTTTCTTT. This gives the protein CASSLRDRKTEAFF. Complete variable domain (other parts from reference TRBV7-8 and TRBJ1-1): GAGVSQSPRYKVAKRGQDVALRCDPISGHVSLFWYQQALGQGPEFLTYFQNEAQLDKSGLPSDRFFAERPEGSVSTLKIQRTQQEDSAVYLCASSLRDRKTEAFFGQGTRLTVV.